Presented here are 13 T cell receptor beta chains from one specimen sequenced in a study of graft-versus-host responses after intestinal transplantation. The method was immunoSEQ multiplex PCR; TCRdb's version includes in-frame clones alone and lacks a portion of them. The repertoire holds tens of thousands of clones, about 94% seen once, with about 0.56% in the top ten. Their cognate antigens are unknown. The sample in question was unstimulated CD8+ T cells sorted from spleen or lymph node cells, obtained before intestinal transplant. The receptor set was obtained from a human donor who received an intestinal transplant.

V is TRBV11-2 and J is TRBJ2-1; possible D gene TRBD2, 5 bases. The CDR3 contains 16 residues. Germline values: CDR1 SGHAT, CDR2 FQNNGV. Trimming took off 5 bases at V and 0 bases at J, with 14 bases between the two ends. The CDR3 DNA follows: TGTGCCAGCAGCCCTGCGGACTTGAGCTCCTACAATGAGCAGTTCTTC. It codes for CASSPADLSSYNEQFF. Looking up the rest from reference TRBV11-2 and TRBJ2-1 gives the full variable domain: EAGVAQSPRYKIIEKRQSVAFWCNPISGHATLYWYQQILGQGPKLLIQFQNNGVVDDSQLPKDRFSAERLKGVDSTLKIQPAKLEDSAVYLCASSPADLSSYNEQFFGPGTRLTVL.

CDR3 DNA: TGTGCCACCAGGTGGAGGGGGACCCTTTTTTTCTACGAGCAGTACTTC. Its translation is CATRWRGTLFFYEQYF. This chain connects TRBV10-3 to TRBJ2-7; D might be TRBD1 or TRBD2, each matching 6 bases. The CDR3 spans 16 residues. Per germline, CDR1 ENHRY and CDR2 SYGVKD. The V end lost 10 bases, the J end lost 3 bases, and 25 bases lay between the germline ends.

Remarks on this clone: Other nucleotide sequences in the sample specify the same CDR3. The V and J genes are TRBV28 and TRBJ1-2, with 10 bases lining up with TRBD1. The CDR3 consists of 15 residues. Germline V gene data show CDR1 as MDHEN and CDR2 as SYDVKM. J lost 7 bases, V lost 2 bases, and 7 bases had no gene match. CDR3 region: CASSLGRQGAGGYTF. CDR3 DNA: TGTGCCAGCAGTTTAGGACGACAGGGGGCCGGTGGCTACACCTTC.

This sequence joins TRBV19 and TRBJ2-5; 8 bases align to TRBD1. The end of the DNA fits TRBJ2-7 better, so the J call may be wrong. CDR3 length: 15 amino acids. Germline V gives CDR1 LNHDA, CDR2 SQIVND (reference sequence). CDR3 coding DNA: TGTGCCAGTAGTCTAGGACAGGGTTTCGTCTACGAGCAGTACTTC. It is translated as CASSLGQGFVYEQYF.

The J gene is TRBJ2-7, the V gene TRBV5-6, with TRBD1 matching over 7 bases. The CDR3 spans 14 residues. The V gene's germline CDR1 is SGHDT and CDR2 YYEEEE. Trimming removed 0 bases from V and 4 bases from J; junction bases left unmatched: 4. The CDR3 protein is CASSLGQGAYEQYF. DNA for the CDR3: TGTGCCAGCAGCTTGGGACAGGGAGCGTACGAGCAGTACTTC.

The chain couples TRBV6-1 to TRBJ2-1; 13 bases fit TRBD2. With 4 bases clipped from V and 9 bases from J, the junction kept 15 bases outside the gene matches. The CDR3 consists of 18 residues. Germline values: CDR1 MNHNS, CDR2 SASEGT. The DNA of the CDR3 is TGTGCCAGCAGTGGCAACCTGCTCGGACTAGCGGGAGCCGCTGAGCAGTTCTTC. It codes for CASSGNLLGLAGAAEQFF.

The chain links TRBV5-6 to TRBJ2-6, with D perhaps matching TRBD2 (5 bases). The CDR3 has 16 amino acids. The V end lost 4 bases, the J end lost 0 bases, and 11 bases lay between the germline ends. The V gene's germline CDR1 is SGHDT and CDR2 YYEEEE. CDR3 in amino acids: CASSPSGRSGANVLTF. For the CDR3, the DNA is TGTGCCAGCAGCCCCAGCGGCCGCTCTGGGGCCAACGTCCTGACTTTC.

V gene TRBV11-2 combines with J gene TRBJ1-5, with D unclear. The V end lost 5 bases, the J end lost 1 base, and 18 bases lay between the germline ends. Germline CDR1 and CDR2: SGHAT and FQNNGV. CDR3 size: 17 residues. The CDR3 region has the DNA TGTGCCAGCAGCGTGGGCGGGGTCGCGGGAAGCAATCAGCCCCAGCATTTT. This sequence encodes CASSVGGVAGSNQPQHF.

This rearrangement joins TRBV28 to TRBJ1-5, with unresolved D. Germline V gene data show CDR1 as MDHEN and CDR2 as SYDVKM. The CDR3 is made up of 15 amino acids. V lost 5 bases to trimming and J lost 3 bases, with 14 bases between them. CDR3 amino acids: CASSPPRRINQPQHF. The CDR3 DNA sequence: TGTGCCAGCAGTCCCCCACGGAGGATCAATCAGCCCCAGCATTTT.

V usage is TRBV5-1 and J usage is TRBJ2-3; 9 nucleotides align to TRBD1. This CDR3 contains 16 residues. The V and J ends lost 2 bases and 1 base, in that order; junction bases with no gene match: 5. CDR1 is SGHRS and CDR2 is YFSETQ in the germline V gene. CDR3 sequence (DNA): TGCGCCAGCAGCTTTCAGGGACAGGGAGGCACAGATACGCAGTATTTT. Translating gives CASSFQGQGGTDTQYF. Full variable domain (outside the CDR3, taken from reference TRBV5-1 and TRBJ2-3): KAGVTQTPRYLIKTRGQQVTLSCSPISGHRSVSWYQQTPGQGLQFLFEYFSETQRNKGNFPGRFSGRQFSNSRSEMNVSTLELGDSALYLCASSFQGQGGTDTQYFGPGTRLTVL.

CDR3 loop: CASSLHGEPQHF. In DNA form, the CDR3 reads TGTGCCAGCAGCTTGCATGGGGAGCCCCAGCATTTT. This rearrangement joins TRBV5-6 to TRBJ1-5; no definite D call. Trimming cost V 1 base and J 8 bases, with 7 bases left between them. This CDR3 has 12 residues. From germline, CDR1 is SGHDT and CDR2 YYEEEE.

The chain combines TRBV18 with TRBJ2-7; 9 bases match TRBD1. The CDR3 loop spans 15 amino acids. Germline loops: CDR1 KGHSH, CDR2 LQKENI. The V gene end was trimmed by 0 bases and the J gene end by 3 bases; junction bases not matched to a gene: 3. The CDR3 loop reads CASSPPGTGRYEQYF. Written as DNA, the CDR3 is TGTGCCAGCTCACCACCGGGGACAGGGCGCTACGAGCAGTACTTC.

The chain is built from TRBV27 and TRBJ1-2; 9 bases are shared with TRBD1. The CDR3 has 17 amino acids. Per germline, CDR1 MNHEY and CDR2 SMNVEV (reference sequence). Unmatched junction bases numbered 12, after V lost 3 bases and J lost 4 bases. CDR3 coding DNA: TGTGCCAGCAGTTTCCAGGGACAGGGAGGTTGGGGCTATGGCTACACCTTC. This translates into CASSFQGQGGWGYGYTF.